This TCR beta chain was recorded in a study of T cells in Graves' hyperthyroidism and ophthalmopathy. Per germline, CDR1 MDHEN and CDR2 SYDVKM. There are 16 residues in the CDR3. The J segment lost 7 bases and the V segment lost 8 bases, leaving 14 bases of the junction unmatched. Researchers took RNA transcripts and amplified the TCR beta CDR3 regions from them. First-round RT-PCR with HTBI primers amplified the TCR CDR3 region. One entry per CDR3 protein, called by TCRdb with MiXCR from the multiplex PCR reads. The table has 370,000 or so distinct CDR3 sequences, less than 20% seen once. This clonotype was detected many times.

The chain couples TRBV28 to TRBJ2-1; 10 bases map to TRBD2. This sequence originates from a woman aged 18-35 years with Graves' hyperthyroidism that later progressed to Graves' ophthalmopathy. Sequenced material: blood. The CDR3 loop reads CASLSGRGRLNNEQFF. CDR3 in DNA: TGTGCCAGCCTAAGCGGGAGGGGGCGGTTGAATAATGAGCAGTTCTTC.